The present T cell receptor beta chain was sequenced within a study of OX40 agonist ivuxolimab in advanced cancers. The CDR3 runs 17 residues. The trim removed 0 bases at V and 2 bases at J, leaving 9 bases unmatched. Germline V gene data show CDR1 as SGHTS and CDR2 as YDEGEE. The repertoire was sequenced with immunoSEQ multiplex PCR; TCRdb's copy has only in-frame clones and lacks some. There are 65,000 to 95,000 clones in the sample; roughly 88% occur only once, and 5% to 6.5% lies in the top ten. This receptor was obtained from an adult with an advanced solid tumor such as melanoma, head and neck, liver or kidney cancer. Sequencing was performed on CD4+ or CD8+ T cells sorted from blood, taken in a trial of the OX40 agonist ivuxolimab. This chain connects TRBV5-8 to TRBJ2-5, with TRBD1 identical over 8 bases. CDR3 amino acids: CASSLGTGSPLQETQYF. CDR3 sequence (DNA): TGTGCCAGCAGCTTGGGGACAGGGAGCCCCCTTCAAGAGACCCAGTACTTC.